This T cell receptor (beta chain) was identified during a study of cytotoxic CD8 clonotypes in ibrutinib-treated CLL. Study overall: With a range of 6 to 36, the median treatment time before response samples were taken was approximately 12 months.

Extraction of 1.5 to 2.5 micrograms of genomic DNA from cryopreserved PBMCs supplied material for TCR beta libraries. Measured with immunoSEQ multiplex PCR; TCRdb has only the in-frame clones, and not every one. Of 300,000 or so clones listed, roughly two thirds are singletons. Trimming removed 1 base at V and 0 bases at J, with 1 base between. This CDR3 comprises 13 residues. Germline loops: CDR1 SGHTA, CDR2 FQGTGA. As concerns this clone: Other DNA variants within this sample encode the same CDR3.

This chain uses TRBV7-3 with TRBJ2-1; D gene unclear. This sequence was found in a human donor with chronic lymphocytic leukemia. The sample consisted of PBMCs, taken after 36 months of ibrutinib treatment. The CDR3 loop reads CASSLSSYNEQFF. DNA for the CDR3: TGTGCCAGCAGCTTAAGCTCCTACAATGAGCAGTTCTTC.